This T cell receptor (beta chain) originates from a study of cytomegalovirus exposure and HLA in healthy donors. Study-level points and caveats: According to reports, the classifier identified cytomegalovirus status with high specificity and sensitivity. Rare TCR sequences dominated, though some public TCRs recurred in many donors. In vitro work confirmed that three CMV-associated chains recognize CMV antigens. In an earlier analysis, most TCR beta V segments were productive about 87% or about 30% of the time.

The CDR3 has 12 amino acids. V lost 1 base, J lost 10 bases, and 8 bases lay in between. The germline V gene encodes CDR1 PRHDT and CDR2 FYEKMQ (reference sequence). Notes on this clone: No antigen is known for it.

The primer mix had 60 Vbeta and 13 Jbeta primers. Sequencing used immunoSEQ multiplex PCR; TCRdb keeps in-frame clones, though not all of them. The sample yields around 220,000 clones, 60% to 80% seen once. This chain joins TRBV13 and TRBJ2-1; tentatively, D is TRBD2 (5 bases). This sequence was found in a man aged 18 to 30 in good health and CMV-seronegative. Specimen: PBMCs. CDR3 nucleotides: TGTGCCAGCAGCTTAGAAGCGGTCGAGCAGTTCTTC. Translated, it gives CASSLEAVEQFF. Based on the CDR3 plus reference TRBV13 and TRBJ2-1, the full variable domain is AAGVIQSPRHLIKEKRETATLKCYPIPRHDTVYWYQQGPGQDPQFLISFYEKMQSDKGSIPDRFSAQQFSDYHSELNMSSLELGDSALYFCASSLEAVEQFFGPGTRLTVL.